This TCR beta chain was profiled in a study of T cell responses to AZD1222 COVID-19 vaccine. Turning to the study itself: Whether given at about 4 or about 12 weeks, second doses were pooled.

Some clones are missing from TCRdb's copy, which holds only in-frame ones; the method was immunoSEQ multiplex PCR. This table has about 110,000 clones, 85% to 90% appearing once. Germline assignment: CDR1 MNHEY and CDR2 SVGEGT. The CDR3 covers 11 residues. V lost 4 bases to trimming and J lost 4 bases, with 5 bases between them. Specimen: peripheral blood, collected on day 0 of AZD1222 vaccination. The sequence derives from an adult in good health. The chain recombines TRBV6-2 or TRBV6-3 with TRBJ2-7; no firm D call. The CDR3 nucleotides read TGTGCCAGCAGTTCAGCTTACGAGCAGTACTTC. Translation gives CASSSAYEQYF.